Presented here are 27 T cell receptor beta chains from one specimen sequenced in a study of identical twins. TCRdb passed the 5' RACE reads through MiXCR, listing each CDR3 protein once. The sample carries around 1.7 million distinct CDR3 sequences, under 35% recorded once. Sequencing was done on a sample of cord blood. These TCRs come from a newborn girl in good health.

This clonotype occurred a few times. The rearrangement uses TRBV27 and TRBJ1-2; 7 bases map to TRBD1. This CDR3 spans 11 amino acids. Germline CDR1 MNHEY, CDR2 SMNVEV (reference sequence). The trim removed 10 bases at V and 5 bases at J, leaving 4 bases unmatched. CDR3 protein: CATLTGYGYTF. CDR3 nucleotide sequence: TGTGCCACCCTGACAGGGTATGGCTACACCTTC.

The chain uses TRBV24-1 and TRBJ1-5; 7 nucleotides line up with TRBD1. V lost 0 bases, J lost 0 bases, and 7 bases stayed unmatched. The CDR3 is made up of 18 amino acids. CDR1 is KGHDR and CDR2 is SFDVKD in the germline V gene. CDR3 loop: CATSDLGQQGFSNQPQHF. DNA for the CDR3: TGTGCCACCAGTGATTTGGGGCAACAGGGGTTTAGCAATCAGCCCCAGCATTTT.

J is TRBJ2-1 and V is TRBV11-2, with 11 nucleotides matching TRBD1. Germline assignment: CDR1 SGHAT and CDR2 FQNNGV. V lost 5 bases and J lost 8; bases outside the gene matches: 8. The CDR3 has 15 residues. The CDR3 DNA reads TGTGCCAGCAGCCCCGGGACAGGGGGTAAGGATGAGCAGTTCTTC. This codes for CASSPGTGGKDEQFF.

This clonotype turned up a few times. This chain connects TRBV20-1 to TRBJ2-3; 9 bases match TRBD2. CDR1 DFQATT and CDR2 SNEGSKA come from the germline V gene (reference sequence). The CDR3 totals 13 residues. CDR3 DNA: TGCAGGTCGACTAGCGGTAGCACAGATACGCAGTATTTT. It is translated as CRSTSGSTDTQYF.

The chain links TRBV11-2 to TRBJ1-4; a weak D match, TRBD1 (6 bases). The CDR3 has 17 residues. Trimming cost V 5 bases and J 3 bases, with 19 bases left between them. Germline V gene data show CDR1 as SGHAT and CDR2 as FQNNGV. CDR3 region: CASSHTRGRGSNEKLFF. CDR3 in DNA: TGTGCCAGCAGCCACACTAGGGGGAGAGGGTCTAATGAAAAACTGTTTTTT.

A remark on this clonotype: The junction departs from germline at one end; a sequencing error may be responsible. J is TRBJ2-1 and V is TRBV4-1, with TRBD2 matching over 15 bases. CDR3 length equals 18 residues. Germline V CDR1 and CDR2: MGHRA, YSYEKL. As DNA, the CDR3 is TGCGCCAGCGGCCAAGAGGGACTAGCGGGGGGACGATACAATGAGCAGTTCTTC. Protein sequence: CASGQEGLAGGRYNEQFF.

Only a few counts were recorded for this clonotype. The V gene is TRBV20-1, the J gene TRBJ1-5; D uncertain. Germline-derived CDR1 and CDR2 are DFQATT and SNEGSKA (reference sequence). The CDR3 totals 17 residues. Trimming took off 1 base at V and 0 bases at J, with 16 bases between the two ends. The CDR3 coding sequence is TGCAGTGCTAGAGCTCTAAGAGAGGCCTATAGCAATCAGCCCCAGCATTTT. It specifies CSARALREAYSNQPQHF.

The chain joins TRBV27 to TRBJ1-1; 11 bases are shared with TRBD1. The CDR3 is 16 amino acids. Germline assignment: CDR1 MNHEY and CDR2 SMNVEV (reference sequence). V shed 4 bases, J shed 4 bases, and the junction held 8 bases outside the gene matches. The DNA of the CDR3 is TGTGCCAGCAGTTCGGGACAGGGGGTTTGGGGCACTGAAGCTTTCTTT. Amino acids: CASSSGQGVWGTEAFF.

The genes are TRBV4-1 and TRBJ2-5, with D hard to call. Trimming took off 0 bases at V and 9 bases at J, with 11 bases between the two ends. CDR1 and CDR2 from the germline V gene are MGHRA and YSYEKL. The CDR3 spans 13 residues. The CDR3 sequence: CASSQEPLGAQYF. In nucleotides, the CDR3 is TGCGCCAGCAGCCAAGAGCCACTTGGAGCCCAGTACTTC.

V usage is TRBV20-1 and J usage is TRBJ2-3, with D tentatively TRBD1 (5 bases). V gave up 4 bases and J gave up 2 bases, with 16 bases separating them. Germline V gene data show CDR1 as DFQATT and CDR2 as SNEGSKA (reference sequence). The CDR3 loop spans 15 amino acids. CDR3 residues: CSATLGADATDTQYF. The CDR3 nucleotides read TGCAGTGCTACCTTAGGGGCGGACGCCACAGATACGCAGTATTTT.

The V and J genes are TRBV20-1 and TRBJ2-4; TRBD1 matches 9 bases. The germline V gene has CDR1 DFQATT and CDR2 SNEGSKA (reference sequence). The length of the CDR3 is 12 residues. V lost 5 bases and J lost 13; bases outside the gene matches: 9. CDR3 loop: CSAEQGADEQYF. The CDR3 region has the DNA TGCAGTGCTGAACAGGGGGCGGATGAGCAGTACTTC.

This clonotype was seen a handful of times. The chain uses TRBV10-3 and TRBJ1-6, with TRBD1 matching 8 bases. The junction had 7 bases not matched to a gene; V was cut back by 6 bases and J by 9 bases. The CDR3 sequence is 14 residues long. Looked up from germline, CDR1 is ENHRY and CDR2 is SYGVKD. CDR3 amino acids: CAIRRDRGGSPLHF. The CDR3 DNA reads as TGTGCCATCAGGAGAGACAGGGGAGGTTCACCCCTCCACTTT.

This sequence joins TRBV5-4 and TRBJ2-2; TRBD2 matches 11 bases. Germline loops: CDR1 SGHNT, CDR2 YYREEE (reference sequence). Trimming removed 1 base from V and 3 bases from J; junction bases left unmatched: 2. The CDR3 loop spans 16 amino acids. CDR3 in amino acids: CASSLTSGRYTGELFF. The CDR3 DNA reads as TGTGCCAGCAGCTTGACTAGCGGGAGATACACCGGGGAGCTGTTTTTT.

The chain recombines TRBV7-9 with TRBJ2-1; 7 bases are shared with TRBD2. The CDR3 totals 18 residues. V dropped 1 base and J dropped 5; count of bases not matched to a gene: 14. Per germline, CDR1 SEHNR and CDR2 FQNEAQ (reference sequence). The CDR3 region has the DNA TGTGCCAGCAGCTTAGTGCCGGGAGGTCTCGGGGTCGACAATGAGCAGTTCTTC. Its translation: CASSLVPGGLGVDNEQFF.

V is TRBV5-1 and J is TRBJ2-3, with 7 bases matching TRBD2. J gave up 2 bases and V 0 bases, and 9 bases lay outside the gene matches. There are 17 residues in the CDR3. Germline V lookup: CDR1 SGHRS, CDR2 YFSETQ. The CDR3 bases are TGCGCCAGCAGCTTGGCCGGGACTACCTACTACACAGATACGCAGTATTTT. This sequence encodes CASSLAGTTYYTDTQYF.

In its sample, this clonotype was seen a few times. The chain couples TRBV11-2 to TRBJ2-1, with D possibly matching TRBD2 (5 bases). CDR1 and CDR2 from the germline V gene are SGHAT and FQNNGV. The CDR3 runs to 14 residues. V shed 5 bases and J shed 2 bases, with 10 bases lying between them. The CDR3 region has the DNA TGTGCCAGCAGCGATGGACTGCCCTACAATGAGCAGTTCTTC. Translated: CASSDGLPYNEQFF.

The chain carries TRBV20-1 and TRBJ2-3; the match to TRBD2 covers 10 bases. From germline, CDR1 is DFQATT and CDR2 SNEGSKA (reference sequence). This CDR3 region has 15 residues. V lost 3 bases to trimming and J lost 4 bases; unmatched junction nucleotides: 7. The CDR3 DNA follows: TGCAGTGCTAGTCGAAAGCGGGGGGGGCCAGATACGCAGTATTTT. It is translated as CSASRKRGGPDTQYF.

This clonotype came up many times. The genes are TRBV6-5 and TRBJ2-1; the D gene is possibly TRBD2 (6 bases). This CDR3 is built from 13 residues. V shed 8 bases and J shed 5 bases, with 13 bases lying between them. Germline V CDR1 and CDR2: MNHEY, SVGAGI. DNA for the CDR3: TGTGCCAGCTCGGAGGGGCGGGACAATGAGCAGTTCTTC. Protein: CASSEGRDNEQFF.

The chain joins TRBV12-3 or TRBV12-4 to TRBJ1-5; D may be TRBD1 (6 bases). This CDR3 has 14 amino acids. V shed 4 bases and J shed 6 bases, with 13 bases lying between them. The CDR3 sequence: CASSSAGTTQPQHF. CDR3 nucleotides: TGTGCCAGCAGTTCAGCCGGGACAACTCAGCCCCAGCATTTT.

J is TRBJ1-1 and V is TRBV29-1, with D perhaps matching TRBD1 (5 bases). The CDR3 spans 14 residues. Germline CDR1 is SQVTM and CDR2 is ANQGSEA. Trimming took 4 bases from V and 1 from J, leaving 13 bases between them. The CDR3 loop is CSVARTTANTEAFF. DNA of the CDR3: TGCAGCGTTGCTCGGACGACAGCGAACACTGAAGCTTTCTTT.

This clonotype was counted only a few times. CDR3 residues: CASSSNDNEQFF. The CDR3 DNA reads TGTGCCAGCAGTTCTAATGACAATGAGCAGTTCTTC. The gene calls are TRBV6-6 and TRBJ2-1; D call uncertain. Trimming left V 4 bases short and J 5 bases short, with 6 bases between. CDR1 MNHNY and CDR2 SVGAGI come from the germline V gene (reference sequence). The length of the CDR3 is 12 residues.

This clonotype was observed a few times. The chain combines TRBV4-2 with TRBJ2-4; 7 bases match TRBD2. The CDR3 spans 11 residues. V was pared by 4 bases and J by 14 bases, with 5 bases of the junction left unmatched. The germline V gene encodes CDR1 LGHNA and CDR2 YNFKEQ. In DNA form, the CDR3 reads TGTGCCAGCAGCCCGTTAAGCGGGAAGTACTTC. Its translation is CASSPLSGKYF.

V is TRBV18 and J is TRBJ1-2; D is unclear. Germline V gene sequence: CDR1 KGHSH, CDR2 LQKENI. The CDR3 contains 13 residues. V lost 4 bases to trimming and J lost 4 bases, with 10 bases between them. The CDR3 DNA sequence: TGTGCCAGCTCACGCAGCCAAGTCTATGGCTACACCTTC. Residues: CASSRSQVYGYTF.

A note on this clonotype: A much larger clone lies one base from this, so it may be a read error. This chain links TRBV5-1 with TRBJ1-1, with 9 bases that match TRBD1. The V gene end was trimmed by 1 base and the J gene end by 1 base; junction bases not matched to a gene: 2. CDR1 and CDR2 from the germline V gene are SGHRS and YFSETQ. The CDR3 consists of 15 residues. The CDR3 loop reads CASSLMGQGNTEAFF. DNA for the CDR3: TGCGCCAGCAGCTTGATGGGACAGGGGAACACTGAAGCTTTCTTT.

This clonotype was seen only a few times. The V call is TRBV12-3 or TRBV12-4, the J call TRBJ2-3; D might be TRBD1 (6 bases). This CDR3 has 18 residues. With 6 bases removed from V and 0 bases from J, the gap between germline ends came to 22 bases. CDR3 in amino acids: CASRQDSWAGSSTDTQYF. CDR3 in DNA: TGTGCCAGCAGACAGGACAGTTGGGCTGGCTCTAGCACAGATACGCAGTATTTT.

V usage is TRBV9 and J usage is TRBJ2-7, with 10 bases fitting TRBD2. This CDR3 has 15 residues. V was pared by 5 bases and J by 7 bases, with 12 bases of the junction left unmatched. Germline V gene data show CDR1 as SGDLS and CDR2 as YYNGEE. CDR3 loop: CASRPTSGPYNEQYF. The DNA of the CDR3 is TGTGCCAGCAGACCGACTAGCGGGCCGTACAATGAGCAGTACTTC.

Many counts were recorded for this clonotype. The chain carries TRBV3-1 and TRBJ1-2; unclear D gene. CDR1 is LGHDT, CDR2 YNNKEL, per germline (reference sequence). Trimming left V 8 bases short and J 4 bases short, with 8 bases between. This CDR3 is built from 11 residues. The chain's CDR3 is CASWTVYGYTF. In DNA form, the CDR3 reads TGTGCCAGCTGGACGGTCTATGGCTACACCTTC.